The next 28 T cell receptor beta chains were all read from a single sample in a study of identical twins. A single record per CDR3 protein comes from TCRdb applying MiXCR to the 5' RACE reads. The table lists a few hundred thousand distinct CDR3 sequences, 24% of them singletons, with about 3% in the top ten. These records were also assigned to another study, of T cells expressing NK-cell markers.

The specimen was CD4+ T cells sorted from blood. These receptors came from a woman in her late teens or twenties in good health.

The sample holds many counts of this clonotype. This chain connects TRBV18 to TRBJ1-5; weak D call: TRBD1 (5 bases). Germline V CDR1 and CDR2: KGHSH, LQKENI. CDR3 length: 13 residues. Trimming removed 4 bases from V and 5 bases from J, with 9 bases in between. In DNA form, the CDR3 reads TGTGCCAGCTCACAACAAGGGGATCAGCCCCAGCATTTT. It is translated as CASSQQGDQPQHF.

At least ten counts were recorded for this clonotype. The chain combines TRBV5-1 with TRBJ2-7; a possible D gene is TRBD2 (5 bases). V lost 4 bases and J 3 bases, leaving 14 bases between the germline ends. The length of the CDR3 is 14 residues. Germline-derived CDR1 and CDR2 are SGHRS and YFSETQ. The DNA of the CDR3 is TGCGCCAGCAGCCCGATCGGAGGAGGCTACGAGCAGTACTTC. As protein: CASSPIGGGYEQYF.

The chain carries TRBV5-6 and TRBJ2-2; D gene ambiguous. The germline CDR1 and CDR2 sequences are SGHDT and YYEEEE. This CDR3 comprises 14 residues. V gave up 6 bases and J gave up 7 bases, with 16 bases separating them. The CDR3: CASKLTVGNGELFF. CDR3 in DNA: TGTGCCAGCAAGCTCACAGTGGGGAACGGGGAGCTGTTTTTT.

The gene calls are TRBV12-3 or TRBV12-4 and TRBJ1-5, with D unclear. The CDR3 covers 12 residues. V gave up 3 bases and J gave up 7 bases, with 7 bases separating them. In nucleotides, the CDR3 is TGTGCCAGCAGTTTTGTTACGCAGCCCCAGCATTTT. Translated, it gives CASSFVTQPQHF.

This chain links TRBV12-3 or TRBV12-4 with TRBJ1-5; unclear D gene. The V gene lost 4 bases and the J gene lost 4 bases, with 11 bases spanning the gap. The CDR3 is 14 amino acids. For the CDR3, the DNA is TGTGCCAGCAGTTCTGCCCAGCGAAATCAGCCCCAGCATTTT. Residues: CASSSAQRNQPQHF.

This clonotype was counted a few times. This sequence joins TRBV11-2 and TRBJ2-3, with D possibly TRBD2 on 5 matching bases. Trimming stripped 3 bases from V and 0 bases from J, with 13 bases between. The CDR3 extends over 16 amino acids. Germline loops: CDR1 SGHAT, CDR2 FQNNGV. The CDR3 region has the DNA TGTGCCAGCAGCTTTGGCCAGCGGACGAGCACAGATACGCAGTATTTT. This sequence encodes CASSFGQRTSTDTQYF. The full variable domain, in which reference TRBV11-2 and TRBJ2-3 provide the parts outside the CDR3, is EAGVAQSPRYKIIEKRQSVAFWCNPISGHATLYWYQQILGQGPKLLIQFQNNGVVDDSQLPKDRFSAERLKGVDSTLKIQPAKLEDSAVYLCASSFGQRTSTDTQYFGPGTRLTVL.

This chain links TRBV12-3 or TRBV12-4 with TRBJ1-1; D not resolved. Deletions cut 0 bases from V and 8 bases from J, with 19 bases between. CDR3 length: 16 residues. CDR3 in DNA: TGTGCCAGCAGTTTAGCGCAGGTAGCAGGCCCGAGCGAAGCTTTCTTT. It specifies CASSLAQVAGPSEAFF.

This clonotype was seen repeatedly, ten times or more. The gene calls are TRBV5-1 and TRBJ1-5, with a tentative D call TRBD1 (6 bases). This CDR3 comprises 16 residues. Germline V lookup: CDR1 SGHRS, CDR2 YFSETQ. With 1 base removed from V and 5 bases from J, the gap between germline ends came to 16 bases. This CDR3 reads CASSLLPSGVDQPQHF. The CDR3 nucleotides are TGCGCCAGCAGCTTGTTACCATCAGGGGTGGATCAGCCCCAGCATTTT.

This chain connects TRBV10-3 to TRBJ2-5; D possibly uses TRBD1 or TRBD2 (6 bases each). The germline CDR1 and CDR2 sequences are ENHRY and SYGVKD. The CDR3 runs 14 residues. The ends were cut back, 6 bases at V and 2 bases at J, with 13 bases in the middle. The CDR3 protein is CAIRLGGPQETQYF. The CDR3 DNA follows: TGTGCCATCAGGTTGGGGGGCCCTCAAGAGACCCAGTACTTC.

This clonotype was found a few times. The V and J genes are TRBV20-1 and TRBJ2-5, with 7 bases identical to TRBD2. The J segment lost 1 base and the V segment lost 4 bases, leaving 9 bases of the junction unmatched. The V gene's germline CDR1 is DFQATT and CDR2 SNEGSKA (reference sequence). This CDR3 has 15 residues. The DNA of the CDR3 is TGCAGTGCTACCGTCCCTGCTAGCGGCCAAGAGACCCAGTACTTC. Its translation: CSATVPASGQETQYF.

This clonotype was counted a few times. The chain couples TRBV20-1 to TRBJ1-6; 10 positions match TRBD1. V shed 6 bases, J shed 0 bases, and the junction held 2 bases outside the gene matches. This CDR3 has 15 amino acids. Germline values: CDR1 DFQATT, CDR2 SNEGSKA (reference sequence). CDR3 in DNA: TGCAGTGCCAGACAGGGGGCCTCCTATAATTCACCCCTCCACTTT. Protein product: CSARQGASYNSPLHF.

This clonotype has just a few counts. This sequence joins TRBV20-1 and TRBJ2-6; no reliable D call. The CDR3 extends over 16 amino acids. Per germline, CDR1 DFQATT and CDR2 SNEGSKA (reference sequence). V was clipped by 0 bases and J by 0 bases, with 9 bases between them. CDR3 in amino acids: CSARDRKSSGANVLTF. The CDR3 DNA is TGCAGTGCTAGAGACAGGAAAAGCTCTGGGGCCAACGTCCTGACTTTC.

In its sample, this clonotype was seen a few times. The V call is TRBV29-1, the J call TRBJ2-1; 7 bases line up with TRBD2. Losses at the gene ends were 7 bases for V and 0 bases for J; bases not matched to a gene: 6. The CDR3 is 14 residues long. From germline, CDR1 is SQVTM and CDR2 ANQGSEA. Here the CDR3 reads CSEKASGSYNEQFF. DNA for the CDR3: TGCAGCGAGAAGGCTAGCGGCTCCTACAATGAGCAGTTCTTC.

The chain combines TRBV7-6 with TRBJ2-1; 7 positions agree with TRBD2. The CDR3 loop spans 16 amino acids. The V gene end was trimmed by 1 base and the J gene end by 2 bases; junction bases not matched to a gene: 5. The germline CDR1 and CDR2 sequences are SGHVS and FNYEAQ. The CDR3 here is CASSLVGGSTYNEQFF. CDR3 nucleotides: TGTGCCAGCAGCTTAGTCGGCGGGAGCACCTACAATGAGCAGTTCTTC.

Here the CDR3 DNA reads TGTGCCAGCAGTCCCCCGTCGGGAAGCACCGGGGAGCTGTTTTTT. Encoded protein: CASSPPSGSTGELFF. The chain carries TRBV7-6 and TRBJ2-2; a weak D match, TRBD2 (5 bases). CDR3 length equals 15 residues. V was trimmed by 6 bases and J by 4 bases, leaving 15 bases between them. Germline CDR1 SGHVS, CDR2 FNYEAQ.

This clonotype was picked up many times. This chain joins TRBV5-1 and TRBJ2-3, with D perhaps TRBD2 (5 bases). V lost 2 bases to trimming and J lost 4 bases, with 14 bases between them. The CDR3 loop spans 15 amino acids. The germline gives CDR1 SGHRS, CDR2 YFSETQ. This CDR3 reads CASSLTRSNSDTQYF. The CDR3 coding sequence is TGCGCCAGCAGCTTAACTAGGTCGAATTCAGATACGCAGTATTTT.

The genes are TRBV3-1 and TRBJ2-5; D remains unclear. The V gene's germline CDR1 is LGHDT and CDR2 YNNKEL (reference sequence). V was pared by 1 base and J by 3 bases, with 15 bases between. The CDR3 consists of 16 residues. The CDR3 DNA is TGTGCCAGCAGCCAAGGGCTGGGTATCGGAAAAGAGACCCAGTACTTC. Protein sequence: CASSQGLGIGKETQYF.

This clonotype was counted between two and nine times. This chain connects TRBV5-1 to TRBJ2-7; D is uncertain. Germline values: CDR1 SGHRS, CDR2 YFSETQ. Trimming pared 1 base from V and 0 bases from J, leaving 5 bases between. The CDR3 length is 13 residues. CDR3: CASSLPSSYEQYF. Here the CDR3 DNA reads TGCGCCAGCAGCTTGCCGAGCTCCTACGAGCAGTACTTC.

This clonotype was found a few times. DNA for the CDR3: TGTGCCATCAGGGCCTTCCGGGAAGGGAGAGACAATGAGCAGTTCTTC. Amino acids: CAIRAFREGRDNEQFF. The gene calls are TRBV10-3 and TRBJ2-1, with TRBD2 as a possible D gene (5 bases). The ends were cut back, 6 bases at V and 5 bases at J, with 20 bases in the middle. CDR3 length equals 16 residues. Germline CDR1 ENHRY, CDR2 SYGVKD.

The CDR3 loop reads CASSFNRVPQQYF. For the CDR3, the DNA is TGTGCCAGCAGTTTCAACAGGGTTCCCCAGCAGTACTTC. The chain couples TRBV12-3 or TRBV12-4 to TRBJ2-7; D may be TRBD1 (6 bases). V was shortened by 3 bases and J by 8 bases, with 14 bases between the two germline ends. CDR3 length equals 13 residues.

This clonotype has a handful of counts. DNA of the CDR3: TGTGCCAGCAGTAGGTCTTTCCAAGAGACCCAGTACTTC. Translation: CASSRSFQETQYF. The rearrangement uses TRBV7-2 and TRBJ2-5, with D unresolved. Germline CDR1 SGHTA, CDR2 FQGNSA. The V gene lost 6 bases and the J gene lost 1 base, with 9 bases spanning the gap. CDR3 size: 13 residues.

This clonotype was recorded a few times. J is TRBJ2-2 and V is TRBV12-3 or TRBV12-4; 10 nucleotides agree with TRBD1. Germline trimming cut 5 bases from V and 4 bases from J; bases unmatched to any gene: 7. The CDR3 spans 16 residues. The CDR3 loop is CASSTRQGAGTGELFF. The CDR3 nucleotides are TGTGCCAGCAGTACCCGACAGGGGGCTGGCACCGGGGAGCTGTTTTTT.

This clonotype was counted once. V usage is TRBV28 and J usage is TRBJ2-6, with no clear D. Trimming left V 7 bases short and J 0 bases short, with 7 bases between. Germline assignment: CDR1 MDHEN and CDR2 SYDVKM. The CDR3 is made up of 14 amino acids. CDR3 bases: TGTGCCAGCATGGAGAGCTCTGGGGCCAACGTCCTGACTTTC. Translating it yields CASMESSGANVLTF.

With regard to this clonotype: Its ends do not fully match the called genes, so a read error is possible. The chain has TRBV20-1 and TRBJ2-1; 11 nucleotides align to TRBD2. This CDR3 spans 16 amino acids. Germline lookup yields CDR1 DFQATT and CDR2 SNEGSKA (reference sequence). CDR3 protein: CCARDPLAGGGDEQFF. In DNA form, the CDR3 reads TGCTGTGCTAGAGATCCCCTAGCGGGGGGTGGGGATGAGCAGTTCTTC.

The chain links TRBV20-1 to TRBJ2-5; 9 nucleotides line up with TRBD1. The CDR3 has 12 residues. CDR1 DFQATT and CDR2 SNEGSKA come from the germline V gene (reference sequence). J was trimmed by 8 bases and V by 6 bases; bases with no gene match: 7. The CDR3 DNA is TGCAGTGCAATGGACAGGGGTGAAACCCAGTACTTC. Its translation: CSAMDRGETQYF.

CDR3 bases: TGCAGCGTTTCCGAGGGGGCACAGGGAGAGAGTTCACCCCTCCACTTT. It yields the protein CSVSEGAQGESSPLHF. The chain uses TRBV29-1 and TRBJ1-6; 7 nucleotides agree with TRBD1. J was trimmed by 9 bases and V by 5 bases; bases with no gene match: 16. This CDR3 has 16 amino acids. Germline V gene lookup returns CDR1 SQVTM and CDR2 ANQGSEA.

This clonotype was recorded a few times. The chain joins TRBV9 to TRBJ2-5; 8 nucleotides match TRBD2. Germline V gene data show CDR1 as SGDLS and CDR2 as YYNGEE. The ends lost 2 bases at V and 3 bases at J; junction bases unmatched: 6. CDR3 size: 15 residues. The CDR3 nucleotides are TGTGCCAGCAGCGTTGGGGGGACTAGGGAAGAGACCCAGTACTTC. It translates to CASSVGGTREETQYF.

The CDR3 protein is CATSPKGTSGGNLETQYF. CDR3 in DNA: TGTGCCACCAGCCCAAAAGGCACTAGCGGGGGAAATTTAGAGACCCAGTACTTC. The chain links TRBV15 to TRBJ2-5, with 11 bases aligning to TRBD2. CDR1 is LNHNV, CDR2 YYDKDF, per germline (reference sequence). The CDR3 extends over 18 amino acids. J gave up 4 bases and V 5 bases, and 15 bases lay outside the gene matches.